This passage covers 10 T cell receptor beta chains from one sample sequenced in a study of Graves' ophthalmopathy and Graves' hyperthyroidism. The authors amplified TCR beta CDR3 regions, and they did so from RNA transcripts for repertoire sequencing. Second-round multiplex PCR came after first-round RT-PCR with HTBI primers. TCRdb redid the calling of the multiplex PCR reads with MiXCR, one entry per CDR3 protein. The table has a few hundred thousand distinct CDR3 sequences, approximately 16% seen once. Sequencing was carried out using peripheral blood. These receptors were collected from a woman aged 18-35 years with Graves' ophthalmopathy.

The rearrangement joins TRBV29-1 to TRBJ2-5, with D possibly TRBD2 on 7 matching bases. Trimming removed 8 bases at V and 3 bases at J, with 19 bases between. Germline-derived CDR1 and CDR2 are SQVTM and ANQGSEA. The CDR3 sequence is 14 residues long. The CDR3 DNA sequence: TGCAGCCCAGCTAGGGGGACTACTGAAGAGACCCAGTACTTC. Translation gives CSPARGTTEETQYF.

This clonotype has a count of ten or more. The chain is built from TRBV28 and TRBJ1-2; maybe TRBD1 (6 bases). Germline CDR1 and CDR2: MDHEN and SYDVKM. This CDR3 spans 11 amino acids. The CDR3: CAEGGSYGYTF. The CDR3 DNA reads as TGTGCTGAGGGGGGCTCCTATGGCTACACCTTC.

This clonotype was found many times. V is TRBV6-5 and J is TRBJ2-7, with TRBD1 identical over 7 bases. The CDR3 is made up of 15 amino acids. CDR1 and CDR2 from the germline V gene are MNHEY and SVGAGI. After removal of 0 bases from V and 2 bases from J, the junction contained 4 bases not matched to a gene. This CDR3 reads CASSYSLGGTYEQYF. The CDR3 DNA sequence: TGTGCCAGCAGTTACTCGTTAGGGGGCACCTACGAGCAGTACTTC.

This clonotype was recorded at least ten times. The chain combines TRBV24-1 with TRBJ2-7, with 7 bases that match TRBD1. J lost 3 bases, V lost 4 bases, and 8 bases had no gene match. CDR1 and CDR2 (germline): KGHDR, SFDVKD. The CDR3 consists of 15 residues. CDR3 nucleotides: TGTGCCACCAGTGACCCGGGCAGGGGGAGCTACGAGCAGTACTTC. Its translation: CATSDPGRGSYEQYF.

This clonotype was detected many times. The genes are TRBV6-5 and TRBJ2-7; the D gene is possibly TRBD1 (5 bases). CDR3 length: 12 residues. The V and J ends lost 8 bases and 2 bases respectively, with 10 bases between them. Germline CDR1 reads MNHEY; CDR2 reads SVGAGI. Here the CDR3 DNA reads TGTGCCAGCCGGACACGACCCTACGAGCAGTACTTC. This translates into CASRTRPYEQYF.

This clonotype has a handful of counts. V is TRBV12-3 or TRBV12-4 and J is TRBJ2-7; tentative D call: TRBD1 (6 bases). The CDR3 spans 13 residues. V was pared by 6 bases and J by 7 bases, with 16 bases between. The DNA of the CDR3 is TGTGCCAGCAGCAGGACAGACCTTAGGGAGCAGTACTTC. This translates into CASSRTDLREQYF.

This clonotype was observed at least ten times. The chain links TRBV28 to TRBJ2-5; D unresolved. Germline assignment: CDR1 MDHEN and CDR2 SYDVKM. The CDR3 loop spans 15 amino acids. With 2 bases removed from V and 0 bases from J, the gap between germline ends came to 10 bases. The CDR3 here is CASSLDRAYQETQYF. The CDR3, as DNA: TGTGCCAGCAGTTTAGATCGGGCGTACCAAGAGACCCAGTACTTC. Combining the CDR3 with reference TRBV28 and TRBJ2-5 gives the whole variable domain DVKVTQSSRYLVKRTGEKVFLECVQDMDHENMFWYRQDPGLGLRLIYFSYDVKMKEKGDIPEGYSVSREKKERFSLILESASTNQTSMYLCASSLDRAYQETQYFGPGTRLLVL.

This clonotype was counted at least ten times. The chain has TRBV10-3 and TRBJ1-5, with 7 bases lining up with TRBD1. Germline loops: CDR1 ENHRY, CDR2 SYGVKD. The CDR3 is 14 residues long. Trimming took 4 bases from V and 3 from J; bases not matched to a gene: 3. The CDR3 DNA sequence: TGTGCCATCAGTGGAGACAGGGACAATCAGCCCCAGCATTTT. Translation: CAISGDRDNQPQHF.

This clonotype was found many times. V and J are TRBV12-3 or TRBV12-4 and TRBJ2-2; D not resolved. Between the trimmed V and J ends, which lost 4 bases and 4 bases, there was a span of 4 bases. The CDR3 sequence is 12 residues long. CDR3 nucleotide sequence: TGTGCCAGCAGTTACACCACCGGGGAGCTGTTTTTT. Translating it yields CASSYTTGELFF.

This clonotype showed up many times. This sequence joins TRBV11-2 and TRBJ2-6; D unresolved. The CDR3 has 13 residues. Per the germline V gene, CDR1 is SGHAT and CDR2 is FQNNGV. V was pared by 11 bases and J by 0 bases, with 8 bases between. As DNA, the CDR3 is TGTGCCGGGCGGCGCTCTGGGGCCAACGTCCTGACTTTC. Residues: CAGRRSGANVLTF.